A selection of T cell receptor beta chains follows, all from one sample in a study of T cell responses to AZD1222 COVID-19 vaccine. Repertoires were generated with immunoSEQ multiplex PCR, while TCRdb's copy carries only in-frame clones and drops some. Here the sample spans about 86,000 clones, approximately 91% being singletons. The starting material was peripheral blood, obtained on day 0 of AZD1222 vaccination. Receptors were obtained from an adult in good health. Both conserved end residues are trimmed from each CDR3.

j_call v_call cdr3_aa
TRBJ1-1 TRBV9 ASSEQGHANTEAF
TRBJ1-2 TRBV28 ASNKQGAYGYT
TRBJ2-3 TRBV5-1 ASSPGTGRSTDTQY
TRBJ1-5 TRBV3-1/TRBV3-2 ASSQGTGGGQPQH
TRBJ1-2 TRBV3-1/TRBV3-2 ASSQYGTGPYGYT
TRBJ1-6 TRBV27 ASSPVFNSPLH
TRBJ1-2 TRBV30 AWSLTLQGRGYT
TRBJ2-3 TRBV7-8 ASSLVLALTYTDTQY
TRBJ2-3 TRBV5-1 ASSGQGPDTQY
TRBJ2-7 TRBV7-2 ASSSTPGYEQY
TRBJ1-3 TRBV30 AWSDGESKSGNTIY
TRBJ2-2 TRBV19 ASSIVILAGGNTGELF